Below, 4 T cell receptor beta chains from the same sample are listed, as sequenced in a study of T cells in Graves' hyperthyroidism and ophthalmopathy (dated by TCRdb to between 2018 and 2020). Libraries came from multiplex PCR. Sequencing instrument: Illumina HiSeq 2000. Amplification of TCR beta CDR3 regions was carried out from RNA transcripts. A first-round RT-PCR of the TCR CDR3 used the HTBI primer set with the Qiagen OneStep RT-PCR kit. The public reads were reanalyzed by TCRdb: fastp trimming at Q25, MiXCR alignment, in-frame beta chains only. Every CDR3 protein is listed once, alongside the most common genes and DNA of its rows. The sample contains 750,000 to 950,000 distinct CDR3 sequences, roughly 40% of them found a single time. Approximately 8.7% of the sample is taken by the ten largest. Sequencing input: blood. The receptors were sampled from a young man with Graves' hyperthyroidism.

Ten or more counts support this clonotype. The rearrangement joins TRBV12-3 or TRBV12-4 to TRBJ2-7; D gene unclear. V lost 3 bases and J 2 bases, leaving 8 bases between the germline ends. The CDR3 length is 13 residues. The CDR3 is CASSFPGTYEQYF. In DNA, the CDR3 is TGTGCCAGCAGTTTCCCCGGTACCTACGAGCAGTACTTC.

The rearrangement uses TRBV4-1 and TRBJ1-5; D not certain. CDR3 length: 16 amino acids. Germline values: CDR1 MGHRA, CDR2 YSYEKL. V was pared by 0 bases and J by 2 bases, with 11 bases between. The CDR3 reads CASSQDGSGGNQPQHF. The CDR3 nucleotides read TGCGCCAGCAGCCAAGATGGGTCGGGCGGCAATCAGCCCCAGCATTTT.

This clonotype was observed many times. The rearrangement uses TRBV2 and TRBJ2-7; D unresolved. Germline loops: CDR1 SNHLY, CDR2 FYNNEI. The CDR3 consists of 12 residues. The V and J ends lost 4 bases and 6 bases respectively, with 10 bases between them. The chain's CDR3 is CASSAGRLEQYF. The CDR3 coding sequence is TGTGCCAGCAGTGCCGGCAGGCTCGAGCAGTACTTC.

This clonotype has a count of ten or more. The rearrangement links TRBV20-1 to TRBJ1-1; D unclear. This CDR3 is built from 14 residues. Germline CDR1 and CDR2: DFQATT and SNEGSKA (reference sequence). V was shortened by 3 bases and J by 0 bases, with 11 bases between the two germline ends. DNA of the CDR3: TGCAGTGCTAGGGGTGGCAGCATGAACACTGAAGCTTTCTTT. Protein product: CSARGGSMNTEAFF.